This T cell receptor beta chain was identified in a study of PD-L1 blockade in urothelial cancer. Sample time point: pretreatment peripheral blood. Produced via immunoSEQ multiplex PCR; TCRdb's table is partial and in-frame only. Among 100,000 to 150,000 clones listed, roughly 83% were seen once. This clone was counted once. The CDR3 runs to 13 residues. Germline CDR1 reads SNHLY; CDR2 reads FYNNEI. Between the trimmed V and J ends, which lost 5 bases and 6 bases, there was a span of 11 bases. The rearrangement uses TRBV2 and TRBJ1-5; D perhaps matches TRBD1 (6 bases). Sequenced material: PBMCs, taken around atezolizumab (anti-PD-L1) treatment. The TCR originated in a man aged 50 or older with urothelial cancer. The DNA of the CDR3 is TGTGCCAGCAGTACAGGGTTGGGTCAGCCCCAGCATTTT. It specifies CASSTGLGQPQHF.